Here is one T cell receptor (beta chain) with its context. Profiled with immunoSEQ multiplex PCR; TCRdb holds only in-frame clones, not every one. The table lists approximately 52,000 clones, about 80% of them singletons, with approximately 2% in the top ten. Time point described: baseline, week 1 (first vaccination visit). Treatment denoted: pre-vaccination baseline after standard-of-care therapy. The entry originates in a study of a mutant IDH1 vaccine in newly diagnosed glioma. Germline-derived CDR1 and CDR2 are SNHLY and FYNNEI. V trimming: 3 bases; J trimming: 9 bases; junction bases outside the gene matches: 5. This CDR3 comprises 14 residues.

Sequenced here: PBMCs, sampled from a glioma patient treated with radiotherapy, temozolomide or both. This clonotype was obtained from a woman in her thirties or forties with glioma. This chain links TRBV2 with TRBJ1-2; 12 nucleotides agree with TRBD1. CDR3 coding DNA: TGTGCCAGCAGTGACCGGGACAGGGGGCGAAGCTACACCTTC. Protein sequence: CASSDRDRGRSYTF.